This is a list of T cell receptor beta chains from one sample in a study of shared clonotypes between healthy human individuals. Assay: immunoSEQ multiplex PCR; the TCRdb copy retains only in-frame clones and omits some. The sample includes under 850,000 clones, about 92% of them seen just once. The specimen was naive CD8+ T cells sorted from blood. Receptors originate from a man aged 25-40 years in good health. The CDR3 runs from the conserved cysteine through the conserved F or W. D genes are given only for firm matches. Where a row states a size, it is once, few, many or the class of an expanded clone; other rows omit it.

V	size	J	D	CDR3	DNA
TRBV29-1	NA	TRBJ1-5	NA	CSAEEGGGQPQHF	TGCAGCGCCGAAGAGGGGGGAGGCCAGCCCCAGCATTTT
TRBV6-5	NA	TRBJ1-1	NA	CASSLFGEGTEAFF	TGTGCCAGCAGCCTTTTCGGAGAGGGGACTGAAGCTTTCTTT
TRBV27	NA	TRBJ2-7	NA	CASAWERNYEQYF	TGTGCCAGCGCGTGGGAACGGAACTACGAGCAGTACTTC
TRBV7-8	NA	TRBJ2-1	NA	CASSSGQGGYNEQFF	TGTGCCAGCAGCTCCGGACAGGGAGGGTACAATGAGCAGTTCTTC
TRBV15	NA	TRBJ1-2	TRBD1	CATSRDPAQQGVLPNYGYTF	TGTGCCACCAGCAGAGATCCCGCTCAGCAGGGGGTACTTCCTAACTATGGCTACACCTTC
TRBV6-6	NA	TRBJ2-1	NA	CASSYSTQNNEQFF	TGTGCCAGCAGTTACTCGACCCAAAACAATGAGCAGTTCTTC
TRBV4-3	NA	TRBJ2-7	NA	CASSQDGLTSYEQYF	TGCGCCAGCAGCCAAGATGGGCTTACCTCCTACGAGCAGTACTTC
TRBV29-1	NA	TRBJ2-2	NA	CSVVRPNANTGELFF	TGCAGCGTTGTTCGTCCGAACGCGAACACCGGGGAGCTGTTTTTT
TRBV4-3	NA	TRBJ2-7	TRBD1	CASSQDVGTGIEQYF	TGCGCCAGCAGCCAAGATGTGGGGACAGGGATCGAGCAGTACTTC
TRBV7-9	once	TRBJ2-1	NA	CASSLDGLYNEQFF	TGTGCCAGCAGCTTAGATGGACTTTACAATGAGCAGTTCTTC
TRBV7-9	NA	TRBJ2-3	NA	CASSLLEDTQYF	TGTGCCAGCAGCTTACTCGAAGATACGCAGTATTTT
TRBV5-1	once	TRBJ2-2	NA	CASSLVLSTGELFF	TGCGCCAGCAGCTTGGTTCTATCCACCGGGGAGCTGTTTTTT
TRBV11-2	NA	TRBJ2-2	NA	CANPPQAAGELFF	TGTGCCAACCCACCCCAAGCGGCCGGGGAGCTGTTTTTT
TRBV28	NA	TRBJ1-1	NA	CASSLGLLGVTEAFF	TGTGCCAGCAGTTTGGGGTTATTGGGGGTCACTGAAGCTTTCTTT
TRBV25-1	NA	TRBJ1-1	TRBD1	CASRLTGVTEAFF	TGTGCCAGCAGGCTGACAGGGGTCACTGAAGCTTTCTTT
TRBV16	NA	TRBJ1-2	NA	CASSQSNRPVYGYTF	TGTGCCAGCAGCCAATCGAACAGACCCGTCTATGGCTACACCTTC
TRBV19	once	TRBJ2-1	NA	CASSIEGPGDYNEQFF	TGTGCCAGTAGTATTGAGGGGCCGGGGGACTACAATGAGCAGTTCTTC
TRBV7-9	NA	TRBJ2-1	TRBD1	CASSQQGRSYNEQFF	TGTGCCAGTAGCCAACAGGGGCGATCCTACAATGAGCAGTTCTTC
TRBV15	NA	TRBJ2-3	NA	CATAIERGSTDTQYF	TGTGCCACCGCGATAGAGAGGGGTAGCACAGATACGCAGTATTTT
TRBV9	once	TRBJ2-2	NA	CASSPGNTGELFF	TGTGCCAGCAGTCCAGGGAACACCGGGGAGCTGTTTTTT
TRBV7-2	NA	TRBJ2-2	TRBD1	CASSSHGTGRSGELFF	TGTGCCAGCAGCTCACATGGGACAGGGCGGTCCGGGGAGCTGTTTTTT
TRBV28	once	TRBJ1-1	NA	CASSRAGTEAFF	TGTGCCAGCAGCCGGGCGGGCACTGAAGCTTTCTTT
TRBV7-9	once	TRBJ2-5	NA	CASSSQIAHRASETQYF	TGTGCCAGCAGCTCACAAATAGCACACAGGGCATCCGAGACCCAGTACTTC
TRBV29-1	NA	TRBJ2-3	TRBD1	CSVAGTGGELGFTDTQYF	TGCAGCGTGGCCGGGACAGGGGGCGAATTGGGTTTCACAGATACGCAGTATTTT
TRBV7-9	NA	TRBJ2-1	NA	CASSWTEESNEQFF	TGTGCCAGCAGCTGGACTGAAGAAAGCAATGAGCAGTTCTTC
TRBV27	NA	TRBJ2-7	TRBD1	CASSLGQGGSYEQYF	TGTGCCAGCAGTTTGGGACAGGGTGGTTCCTACGAGCAGTACTTC
TRBV29-1	once	TRBJ2-1	TRBD2	CSVTGTSGYSLYNEQFF	TGCAGCGTTACCGGGACTAGCGGGTACTCTCTCTACAATGAGCAGTTCTTC
TRBV6-6	NA	TRBJ2-2	TRBD1	CASSSGQANTGELFF	TGTGCCAGCAGCAGCGGACAGGCGAACACCGGGGAGCTGTTTTTT
TRBV4-1	NA	TRBJ2-3	NA	CASSQGLGTGRTQYF	TGCGCCAGCAGCCAAGGGCTCGGTACGGGGAGAACGCAGTATTTT
TRBV2	NA	TRBJ1-1	TRBD1	CASSAGTEINTEAFF	TGTGCCAGCAGTGCCGGGACAGAGATTAACACTGAAGCTTTCTTT
TRBV10-2	NA	TRBJ2-7	TRBD2	CASSTVLISRGEGTSGISYEQYF	TGCGCCAGCTCGACCGTTCTTATTTCGCGTGGGGAGGGGACTAGCGGGATCTCCTACGAGCAGTACTTC
TRBV6-5	once	TRBJ2-3	NA	CASSYWRWGTDTQYF	TGTGCCAGCAGTTATTGGCGCTGGGGCACAGATACGCAGTATTTT
TRBV19	NA	TRBJ2-2	NA	CASSSPRRSTGELFF	TGTGCCAGTAGTTCCCCCAGAAGGAGCACCGGGGAGCTGTTTTTT
TRBV10-3	once	TRBJ1-2	TRBD1	CAISESWAGGRSNYGYTF	TGTGCCATCAGTGAGTCTTGGGCAGGGGGCCGTTCTAACTATGGCTACACCTTC
TRBV11-2	NA	TRBJ2-7	NA	CASSLVFYEQYF	TGTGCCAGCAGCTTAGTGTTCTACGAGCAGTACTTC
TRBV19	NA	TRBJ1-5	NA	CASSDYNQPQHF	TGTGCCAGTAGTGACTACAATCAGCCCCAGCATTTT
TRBV5-1	NA	TRBJ1-3	TRBD1	CASSTDRGYGNTIYF	TGCGCCAGCAGCACGGACAGGGGATATGGAAACACCATATATTTT
TRBV4-3	NA	TRBJ1-1	TRBD1	CASSLPGQGEAFF	TGCGCCAGCAGCCTACCGGGACAGGGCGAAGCTTTCTTT
TRBV27	NA	TRBJ2-5	TRBD1	CASSLRGRGFGETQYF	TGTGCCAGCAGTTTACGGGGCAGGGGGTTTGGGGAGACCCAGTACTTC
TRBV9	few	TRBJ2-7	NA	CASSPLGTREQYF	TGTGCCAGCAGCCCACTAGGAACTCGCGAGCAGTACTTC
TRBV4-2	NA	TRBJ2-1	TRBD2	CASSHWAGDHDEQFF	TGTGCCAGCAGCCATTGGGCGGGAGATCACGATGAGCAGTTCTTC
TRBV6-5	NA	TRBJ2-7	TRBD1	CASSSGQGFHEQYF	TGTGCCAGCAGTTCGGGACAGGGGTTCCACGAGCAGTACTTC
TRBV28	once	TRBJ2-7	NA	CASSFSLSYEQYF	TGTGCCAGCAGTTTCTCCCTCTCCTACGAGCAGTACTTC
TRBV9	NA	TRBJ2-1	NA	CASRAGTYNEQFF	TGTGCCAGCAGGGCCGGGACCTACAATGAGCAGTTCTTC
TRBV10-3	NA	TRBJ1-2	NA	CATRSLGYGYTF	TGTGCCACCCGGTCCTTGGGTTATGGCTACACCTTC
TRBV7-2	NA	TRBJ2-5	TRBD2	CASSHSPSGRAKETQYF	TGTGCCAGCAGTCATTCACCTAGCGGGAGGGCCAAGGAGACCCAGTACTTC